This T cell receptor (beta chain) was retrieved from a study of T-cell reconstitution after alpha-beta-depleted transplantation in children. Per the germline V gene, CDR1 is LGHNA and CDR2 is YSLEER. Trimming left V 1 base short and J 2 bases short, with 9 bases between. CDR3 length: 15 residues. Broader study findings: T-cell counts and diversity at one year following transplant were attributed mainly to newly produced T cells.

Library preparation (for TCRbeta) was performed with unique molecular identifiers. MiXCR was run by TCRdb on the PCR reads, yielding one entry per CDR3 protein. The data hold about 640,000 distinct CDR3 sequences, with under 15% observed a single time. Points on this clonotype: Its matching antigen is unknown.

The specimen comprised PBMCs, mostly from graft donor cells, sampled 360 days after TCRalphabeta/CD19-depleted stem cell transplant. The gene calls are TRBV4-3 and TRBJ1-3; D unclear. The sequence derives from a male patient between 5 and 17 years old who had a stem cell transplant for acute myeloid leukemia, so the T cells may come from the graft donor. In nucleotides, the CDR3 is TGCGCCAGCAGCCAAGGCCCCGACGCTGGAAACACCATATATTTT. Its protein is CASSQGPDAGNTIYF.